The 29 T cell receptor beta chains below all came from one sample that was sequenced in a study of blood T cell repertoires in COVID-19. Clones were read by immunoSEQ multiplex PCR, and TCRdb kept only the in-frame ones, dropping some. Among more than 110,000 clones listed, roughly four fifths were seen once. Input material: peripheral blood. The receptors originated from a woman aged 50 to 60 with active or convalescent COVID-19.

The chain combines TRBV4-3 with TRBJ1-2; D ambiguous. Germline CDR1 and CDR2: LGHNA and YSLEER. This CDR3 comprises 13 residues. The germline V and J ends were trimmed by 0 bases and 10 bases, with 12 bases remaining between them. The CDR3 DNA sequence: TGCGCCAGCAGCCAAGATGGGGAGGAGACCTACACCTTC. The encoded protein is CASSQDGEETYTF.

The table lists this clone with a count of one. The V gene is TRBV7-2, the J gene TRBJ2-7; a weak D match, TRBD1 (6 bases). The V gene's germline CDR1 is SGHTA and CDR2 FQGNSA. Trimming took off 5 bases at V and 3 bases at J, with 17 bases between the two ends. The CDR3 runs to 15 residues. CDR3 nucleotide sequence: TGTGCCAGCAGCCTTTGGGGGCTCGGTGGCTACGAGCAGTACTTC. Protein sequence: CASSLWGLGGYEQYF.

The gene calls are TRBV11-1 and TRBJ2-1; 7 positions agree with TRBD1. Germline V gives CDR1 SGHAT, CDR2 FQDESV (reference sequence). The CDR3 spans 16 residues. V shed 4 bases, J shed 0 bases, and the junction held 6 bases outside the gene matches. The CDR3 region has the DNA TGTGCCAGCAGCTGGGACAGTGGATTCTCCTACAATGAGCAGTTCTTC. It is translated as CASSWDSGFSYNEQFF.

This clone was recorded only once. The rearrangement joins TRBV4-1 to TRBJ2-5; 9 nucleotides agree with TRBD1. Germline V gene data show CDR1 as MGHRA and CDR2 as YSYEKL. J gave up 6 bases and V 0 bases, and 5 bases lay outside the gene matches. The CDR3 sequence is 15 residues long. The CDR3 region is CASSQDGGQGKTQYF. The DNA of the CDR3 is TGCGCCAGCAGCCAAGATGGAGGACAGGGGAAGACCCAGTACTTC.

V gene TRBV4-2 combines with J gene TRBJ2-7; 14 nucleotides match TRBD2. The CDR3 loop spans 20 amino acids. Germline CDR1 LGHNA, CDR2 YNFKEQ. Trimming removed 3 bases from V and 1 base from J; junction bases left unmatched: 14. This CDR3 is CASSHMTSGGAPSPSYEQYF. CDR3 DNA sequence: TGTGCCAGCAGCCATATGACTAGCGGGGGGGCCCCGTCCCCGTCCTACGAGCAGTACTTC.

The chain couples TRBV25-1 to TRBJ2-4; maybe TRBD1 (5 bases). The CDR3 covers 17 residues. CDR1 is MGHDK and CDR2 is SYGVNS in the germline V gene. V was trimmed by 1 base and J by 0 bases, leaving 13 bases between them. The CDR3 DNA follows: TGTGCCAGCAGTGAATCCGGCAGGGTTATAGCCAAAAACATTCAGTACTTC. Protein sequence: CASSESGRVIAKNIQYF.

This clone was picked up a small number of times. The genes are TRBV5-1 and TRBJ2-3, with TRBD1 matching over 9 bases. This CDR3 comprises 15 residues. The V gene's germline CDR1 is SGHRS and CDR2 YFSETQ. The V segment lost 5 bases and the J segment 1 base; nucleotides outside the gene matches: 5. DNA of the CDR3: TGCGCCAGCAGATACCGGGACAGGGGCACAGATACGCAGTATTTT. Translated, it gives CASRYRDRGTDTQYF.

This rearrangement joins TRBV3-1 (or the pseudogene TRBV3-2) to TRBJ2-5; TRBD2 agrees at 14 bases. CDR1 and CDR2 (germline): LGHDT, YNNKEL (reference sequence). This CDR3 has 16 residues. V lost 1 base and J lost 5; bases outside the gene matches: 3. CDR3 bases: TGTGCCAGCAGCCAAGGGACTAGCGGGGGGCGGGAGACCCAGTACTTC. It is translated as CASSQGTSGGRETQYF.

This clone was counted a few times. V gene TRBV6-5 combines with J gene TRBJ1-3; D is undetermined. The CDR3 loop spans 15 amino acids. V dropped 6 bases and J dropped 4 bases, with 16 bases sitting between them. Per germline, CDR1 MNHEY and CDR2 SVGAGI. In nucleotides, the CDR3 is TGTGCCAGCAGAAGGTCGAGTAGCCCCGGAAACACCATATATTTT. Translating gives CASRRSSSPGNTIYF.

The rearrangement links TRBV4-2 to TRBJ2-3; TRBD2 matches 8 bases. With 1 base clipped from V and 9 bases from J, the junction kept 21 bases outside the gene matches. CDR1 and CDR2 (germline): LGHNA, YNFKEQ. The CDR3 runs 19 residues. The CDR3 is CASSQVLSSGYSPQGTQYF. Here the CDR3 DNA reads TGTGCCAGCAGCCAAGTTCTGTCTAGCGGGTACTCACCTCAAGGCACGCAGTATTTT.

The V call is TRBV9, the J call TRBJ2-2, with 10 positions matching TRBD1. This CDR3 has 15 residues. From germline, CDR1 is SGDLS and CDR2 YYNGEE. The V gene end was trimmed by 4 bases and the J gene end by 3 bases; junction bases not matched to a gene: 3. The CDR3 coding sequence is TGTGCCAGCAGCCTAGGGACAGGGGACACCGGGGAGCTGTTTTTT. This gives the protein CASSLGTGDTGELFF.

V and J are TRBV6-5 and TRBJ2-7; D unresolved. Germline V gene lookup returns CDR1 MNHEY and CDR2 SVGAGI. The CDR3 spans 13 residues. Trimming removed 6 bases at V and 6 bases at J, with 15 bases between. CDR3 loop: CASRSPGLGEQYF. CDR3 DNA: TGTGCCAGCAGGTCACCCGGGTTGGGCGAGCAGTACTTC.

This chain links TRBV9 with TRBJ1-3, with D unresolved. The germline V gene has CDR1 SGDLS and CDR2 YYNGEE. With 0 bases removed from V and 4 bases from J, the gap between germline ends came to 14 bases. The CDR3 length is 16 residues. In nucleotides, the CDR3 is TGTGCCAGCAGCGTAGAACCCGGGGTTGAAGGAAACACCATATATTTT. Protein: CASSVEPGVEGNTIYF.

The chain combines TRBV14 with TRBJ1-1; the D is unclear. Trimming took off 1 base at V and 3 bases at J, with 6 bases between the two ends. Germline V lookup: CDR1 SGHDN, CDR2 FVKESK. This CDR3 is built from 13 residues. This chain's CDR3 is CASSQGLDTEAFF. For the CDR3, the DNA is TGTGCCAGCAGCCAAGGGCTGGACACTGAAGCTTTCTTT.

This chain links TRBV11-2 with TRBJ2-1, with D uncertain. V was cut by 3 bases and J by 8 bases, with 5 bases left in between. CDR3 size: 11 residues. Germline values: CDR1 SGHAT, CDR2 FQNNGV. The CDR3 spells CASSFADEQFF. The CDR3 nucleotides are TGTGCCAGCAGCTTTGCAGATGAGCAGTTCTTC.

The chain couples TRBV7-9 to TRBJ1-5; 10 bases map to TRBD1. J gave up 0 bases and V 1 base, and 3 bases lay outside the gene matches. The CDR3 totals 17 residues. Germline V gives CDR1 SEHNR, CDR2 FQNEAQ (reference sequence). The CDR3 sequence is CASSLGTGGYSNQPQHF. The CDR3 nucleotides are TGTGCCAGCAGCTTAGGGACAGGGGGATATAGCAATCAGCCCCAGCATTTT.

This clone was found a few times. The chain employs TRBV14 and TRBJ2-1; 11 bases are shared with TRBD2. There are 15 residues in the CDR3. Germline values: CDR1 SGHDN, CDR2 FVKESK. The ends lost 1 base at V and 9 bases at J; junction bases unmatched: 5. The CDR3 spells CASSQVSGGATEQFF. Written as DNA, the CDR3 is TGTGCCAGCAGCCAAGTTAGCGGGGGGGCCACTGAGCAGTTCTTC.

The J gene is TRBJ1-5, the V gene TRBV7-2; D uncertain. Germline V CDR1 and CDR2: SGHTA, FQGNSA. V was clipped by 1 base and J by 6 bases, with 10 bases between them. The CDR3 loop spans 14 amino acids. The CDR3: CASSLDAGAQPQHF. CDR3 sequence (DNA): TGTGCCAGCAGCTTAGATGCGGGAGCTCAGCCCCAGCATTTT.

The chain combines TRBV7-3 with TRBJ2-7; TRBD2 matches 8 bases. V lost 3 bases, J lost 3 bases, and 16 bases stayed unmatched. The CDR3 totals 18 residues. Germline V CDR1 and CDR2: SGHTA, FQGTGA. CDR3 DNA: TGTGCCAGCAGCTTGGCCCATAGCGGGGAGGAAACTTACTACGAGCAGTACTTC. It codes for CASSLAHSGEETYYEQYF. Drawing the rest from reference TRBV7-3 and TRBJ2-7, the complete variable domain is GAGVSQTPSNKVTEKGKYVELRCDPISGHTALYWYRQSLGQGPEFLIYFQGTGAADDSGLPNDRFFAVRPEGSVSTLKIQRTERGDSAVYLCASSLAHSGEETYYEQYFGPGTRLTVT.

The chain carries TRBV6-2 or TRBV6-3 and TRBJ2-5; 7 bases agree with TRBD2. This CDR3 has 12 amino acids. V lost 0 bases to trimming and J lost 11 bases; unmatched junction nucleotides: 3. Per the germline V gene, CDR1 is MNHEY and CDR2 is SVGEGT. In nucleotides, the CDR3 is TGTGCCAGCAGTTACTCGAGCGGGGAGCAGTACTTC. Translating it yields CASSYSSGEQYF.

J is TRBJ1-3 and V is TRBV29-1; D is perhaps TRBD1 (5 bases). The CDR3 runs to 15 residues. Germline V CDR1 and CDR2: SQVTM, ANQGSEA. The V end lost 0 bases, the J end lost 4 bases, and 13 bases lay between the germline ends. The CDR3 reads CSVEDQKGLGNTIYF. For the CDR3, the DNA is TGCAGCGTTGAAGATCAGAAGGGGCTAGGAAACACCATATATTTT.

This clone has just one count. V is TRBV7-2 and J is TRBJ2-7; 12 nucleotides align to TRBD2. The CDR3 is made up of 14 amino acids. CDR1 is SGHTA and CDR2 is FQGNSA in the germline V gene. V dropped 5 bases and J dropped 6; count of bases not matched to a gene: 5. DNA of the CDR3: TGTGCCAGCAGCCCCGGACTAGCGGGGTCCGAGCAGTACTTC. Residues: CASSPGLAGSEQYF.

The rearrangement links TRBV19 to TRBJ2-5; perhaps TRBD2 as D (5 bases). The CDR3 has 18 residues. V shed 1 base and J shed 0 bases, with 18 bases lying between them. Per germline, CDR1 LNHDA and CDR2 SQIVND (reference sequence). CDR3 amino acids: CASSIGADLIAHQETQYF. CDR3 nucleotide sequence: TGTGCCAGTAGTATAGGAGCGGACCTTATTGCACACCAAGAGACCCAGTACTTC.

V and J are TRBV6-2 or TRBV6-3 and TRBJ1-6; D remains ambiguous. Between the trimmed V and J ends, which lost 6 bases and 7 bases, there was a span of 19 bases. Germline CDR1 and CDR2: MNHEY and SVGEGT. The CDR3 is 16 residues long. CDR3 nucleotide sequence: TGTGCCAGCAGCGACACTCTTTCCATCAGGAATTCACCCCTCCACTTT. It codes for CASSDTLSIRNSPLHF.

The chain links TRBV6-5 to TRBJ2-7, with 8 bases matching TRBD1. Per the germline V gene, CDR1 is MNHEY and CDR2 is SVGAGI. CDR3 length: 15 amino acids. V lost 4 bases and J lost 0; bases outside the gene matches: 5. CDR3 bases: TGTGCCAGCAGTTCCGGACAGGGAATCTCCTACGAGCAGTACTTC. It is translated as CASSSGQGISYEQYF.

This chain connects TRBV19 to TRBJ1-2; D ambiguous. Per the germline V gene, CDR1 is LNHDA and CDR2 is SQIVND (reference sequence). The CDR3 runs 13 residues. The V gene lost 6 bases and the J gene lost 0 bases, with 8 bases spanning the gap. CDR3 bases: TGTGCCAGTAGATTGGGAGCTAACTATGGCTACACCTTC. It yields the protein CASRLGANYGYTF.

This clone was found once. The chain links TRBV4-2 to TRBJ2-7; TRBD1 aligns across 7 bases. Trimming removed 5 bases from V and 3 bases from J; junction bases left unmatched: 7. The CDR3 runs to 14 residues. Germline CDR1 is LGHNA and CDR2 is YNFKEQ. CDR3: CASSSRDSNYEQYF. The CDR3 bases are TGTGCCAGCAGCTCCCGGGACAGTAACTACGAGCAGTACTTC.

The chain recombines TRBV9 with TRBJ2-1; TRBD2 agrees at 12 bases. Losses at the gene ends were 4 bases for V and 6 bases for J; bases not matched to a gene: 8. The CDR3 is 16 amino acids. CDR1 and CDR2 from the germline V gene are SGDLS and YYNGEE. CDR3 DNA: TGTGCCAGCAGCCCAGCCCCTAGCGGGGGGGTCAATGAGCAGTTCTTC. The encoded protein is CASSPAPSGGVNEQFF.

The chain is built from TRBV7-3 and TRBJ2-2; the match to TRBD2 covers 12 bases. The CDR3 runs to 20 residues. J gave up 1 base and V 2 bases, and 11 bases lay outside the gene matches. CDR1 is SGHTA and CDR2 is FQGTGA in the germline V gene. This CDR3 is CASSLHPPLAGGRNTGELFF. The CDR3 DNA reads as TGTGCCAGCAGCTTACACCCCCCGCTAGCGGGGGGGCGGAACACCGGGGAGCTGTTTTTT.